Given below is one T cell receptor (beta chain) in context. The source material, RNA transcripts, was used to amplify TCR beta CDR3 regions. TCR CDR3 regions were first amplified by RT-PCR with HTBI primers. Using its own MiXCR run on the multiplex PCR reads, TCRdb lists one record per CDR3 protein. Of roughly 520,000 distinct CDR3 sequences listed, approximately 25% are singletons. Active moderate-to-severe ophthalmopathy, Clinical Activity Score at least 3, NOSPECS at least 4, under 3 months' duration. Uncontrolled infection, other autoimmune disease, pregnancy or lactation disqualified patients from enrolment. Every diagnosis used clinical symptoms, serum thyroxine and TRAb, thyroid ultrasound and orbital computed tomography. Fresh peripheral blood, 7.5 to 10 ml of it, supplied the PBMCs. This record comes from a study of T cells in Graves' hyperthyroidism and ophthalmopathy. Germline V CDR1 and CDR2: MNHEY, SVGEGT. The CDR3 covers 16 residues. Trimming removed 5 bases from V and 0 bases from J, with 14 bases in between.

This receptor was identified in a woman aged 25-40 years with Graves' ophthalmopathy. V gene TRBV6-2 or TRBV6-3 combines with J gene TRBJ1-3; no clear D gene. Sequencing was carried out using blood. DNA of the CDR3: TGTGCCAGCAGTCGATCGACCGCGCGCTCTGGAAACACCATATATTTT. Translating it yields CASSRSTARSGNTIYF.